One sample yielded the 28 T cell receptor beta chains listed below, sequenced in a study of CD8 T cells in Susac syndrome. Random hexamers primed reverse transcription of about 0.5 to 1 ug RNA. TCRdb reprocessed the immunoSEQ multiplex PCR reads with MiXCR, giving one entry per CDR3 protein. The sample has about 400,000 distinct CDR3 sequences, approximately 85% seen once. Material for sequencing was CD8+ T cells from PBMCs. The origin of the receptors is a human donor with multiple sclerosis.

The CDR3 loop is CASSSSSAGELFF. In nucleotides, the CDR3 is TGTGCCAGCAGCTCCTCTAGCGCCGGGGAGCTGTTTTTT. The chain uses TRBV11-2 and TRBJ2-2, with a weak D call TRBD2 (6 bases). The V and J ends lost 4 bases and 6 bases respectively, with 9 bases between them. The CDR3 has 13 amino acids. Germline V gene sequence: CDR1 SGHAT, CDR2 FQNNGV.

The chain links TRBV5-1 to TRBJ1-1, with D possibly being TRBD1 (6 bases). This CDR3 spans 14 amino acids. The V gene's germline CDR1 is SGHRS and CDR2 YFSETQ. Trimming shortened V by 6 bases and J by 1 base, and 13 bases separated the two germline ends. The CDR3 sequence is CASNADRTNTEAFF. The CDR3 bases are TGCGCCAGCAACGCGGACAGAACGAACACTGAAGCTTTCTTT. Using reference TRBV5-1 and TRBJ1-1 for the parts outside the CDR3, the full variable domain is KAGVTQTPRYLIKTRGQQVTLSCSPISGHRSVSWYQQTPGQGLQFLFEYFSETQRNKGNFPGRFSGRQFSNSRSEMNVSTLELGDSALYLCASNADRTNTEAFFGQGTRLTVV.

CDR3 sequence: CASSVYLTGELFF. The DNA of the CDR3 is TGTGCCAGCAGCGTATATCTCACCGGGGAGCTGTTTTTT. This sequence joins TRBV9 and TRBJ2-2, with D unclear. The CDR3 has 13 residues. Between the trimmed V and J ends, which lost 1 base and 4 bases, there was a span of 5 bases. The germline V gene encodes CDR1 SGDLS and CDR2 YYNGEE.

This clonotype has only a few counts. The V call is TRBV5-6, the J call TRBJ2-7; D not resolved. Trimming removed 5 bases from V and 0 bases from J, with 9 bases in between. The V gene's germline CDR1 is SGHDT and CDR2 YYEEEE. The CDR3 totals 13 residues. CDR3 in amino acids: CASSLGISYEQYF. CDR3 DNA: TGTGCCAGCAGTTTAGGCATCTCCTACGAGCAGTACTTC.

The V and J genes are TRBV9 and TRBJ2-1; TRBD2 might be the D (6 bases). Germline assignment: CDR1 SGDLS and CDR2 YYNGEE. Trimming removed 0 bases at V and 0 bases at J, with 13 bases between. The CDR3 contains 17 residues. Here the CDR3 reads CASSVGLAKSSYNEQFF. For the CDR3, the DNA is TGTGCCAGCAGCGTAGGGCTAGCGAAGAGCTCCTACAATGAGCAGTTCTTC.

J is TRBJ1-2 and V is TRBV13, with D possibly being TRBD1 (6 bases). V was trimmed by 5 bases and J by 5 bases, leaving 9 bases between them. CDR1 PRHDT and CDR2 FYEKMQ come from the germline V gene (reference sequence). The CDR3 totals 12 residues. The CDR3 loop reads CASSQQGYGYTF. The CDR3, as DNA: TGTGCCAGCAGCCAGCAGGGGTATGGCTACACCTTC.

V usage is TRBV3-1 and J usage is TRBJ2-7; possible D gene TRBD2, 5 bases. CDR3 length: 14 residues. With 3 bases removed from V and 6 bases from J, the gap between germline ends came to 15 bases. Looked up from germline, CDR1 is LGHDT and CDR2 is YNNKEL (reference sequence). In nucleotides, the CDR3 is TGTGCCAGCAGCCAGGGAGAGGGATATGGCGAGCAGTACTTC. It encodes CASSQGEGYGEQYF.

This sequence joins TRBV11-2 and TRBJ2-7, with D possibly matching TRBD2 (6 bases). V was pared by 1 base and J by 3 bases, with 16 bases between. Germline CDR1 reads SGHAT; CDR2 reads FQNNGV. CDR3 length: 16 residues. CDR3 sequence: CASSLGASGLHYEQYF. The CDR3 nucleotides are TGTGCCAGCAGCTTAGGCGCTTCGGGACTCCACTACGAGCAGTACTTC. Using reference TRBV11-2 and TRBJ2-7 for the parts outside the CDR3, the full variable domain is EAGVAQSPRYKIIEKRQSVAFWCNPISGHATLYWYQQILGQGPKLLIQFQNNGVVDDSQLPKDRFSAERLKGVDSTLKIQPAKLEDSAVYLCASSLGASGLHYEQYFGPGTRLTVT.

The CDR3 DNA follows: TGTGCCAGCAGCCAGTTCGGGGACGAGCAGTACTTC. It encodes CASSQFGDEQYF. The rearrangement joins TRBV5-4 to TRBJ2-7; a possible D gene is TRBD2 (5 bases). The CDR3 length is 12 residues. The V and J ends lost 4 bases and 5 bases respectively, with 10 bases between them. Germline V lookup: CDR1 SGHNT, CDR2 YYREEE (reference sequence).

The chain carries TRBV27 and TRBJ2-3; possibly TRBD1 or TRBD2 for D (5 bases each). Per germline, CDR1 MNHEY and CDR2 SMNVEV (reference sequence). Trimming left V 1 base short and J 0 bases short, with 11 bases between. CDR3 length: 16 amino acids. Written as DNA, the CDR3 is TGTGCCAGCAGTTTATGGGCAGGGAGTAGCACAGATACGCAGTATTTT. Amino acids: CASSLWAGSSTDTQYF.

The CDR3 spells CASSPEQVHLYSNEQFF. The CDR3, as DNA: TGTGCCAGCAGCCCCGAACAAGTCCACTTGTATTCGAATGAGCAGTTCTTC. The chain couples TRBV7-9 to TRBJ2-1, with D unclear. Between the trimmed V and J ends, which lost 5 bases and 7 bases, there was a span of 24 bases. CDR3 length equals 17 residues. The germline CDR1 and CDR2 sequences are SEHNR and FQNEAQ (reference sequence).

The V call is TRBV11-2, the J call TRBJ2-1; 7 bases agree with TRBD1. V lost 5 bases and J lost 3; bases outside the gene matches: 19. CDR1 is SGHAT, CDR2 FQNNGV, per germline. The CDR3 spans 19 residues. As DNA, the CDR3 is TGTGCCAGCAGCCAGGGGGTAGGGCTAGCTGCGGACCGCTACAATGAGCAGTTCTTC. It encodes CASSQGVGLAADRYNEQFF.

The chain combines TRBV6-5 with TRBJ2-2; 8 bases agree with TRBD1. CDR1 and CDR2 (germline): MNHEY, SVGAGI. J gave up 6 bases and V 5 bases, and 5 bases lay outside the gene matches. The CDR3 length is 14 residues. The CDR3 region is CASSQLQGAGELFF. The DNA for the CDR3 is TGTGCCAGCAGTCAACTACAGGGGGCCGGGGAGCTGTTTTTT.

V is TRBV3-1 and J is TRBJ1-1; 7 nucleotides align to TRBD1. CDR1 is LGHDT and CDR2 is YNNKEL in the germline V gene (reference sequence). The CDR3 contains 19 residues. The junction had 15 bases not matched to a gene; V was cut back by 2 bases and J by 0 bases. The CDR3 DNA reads TGTGCCAGCAGCCAACAAGATATTCTAGGGGGCCCCATGAACACTGAAGCTTTCTTT. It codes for CASSQQDILGGPMNTEAFF.

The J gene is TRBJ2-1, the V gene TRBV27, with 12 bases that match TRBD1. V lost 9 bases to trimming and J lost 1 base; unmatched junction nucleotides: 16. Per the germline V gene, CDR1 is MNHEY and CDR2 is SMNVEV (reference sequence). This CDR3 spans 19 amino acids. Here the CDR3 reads CASKIYGTGGSLSYNEQFF. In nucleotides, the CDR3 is TGTGCCAGTAAAATCTACGGGACAGGGGGCAGCCTGTCCTACAATGAGCAGTTCTTC.

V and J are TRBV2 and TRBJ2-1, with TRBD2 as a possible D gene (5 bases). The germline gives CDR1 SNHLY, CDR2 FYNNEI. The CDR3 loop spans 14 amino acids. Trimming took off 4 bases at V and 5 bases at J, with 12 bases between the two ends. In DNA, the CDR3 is TGTGCCAGCAGTGGGGGAGACGAAAACAATGAGCAGTTCTTC. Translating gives CASSGGDENNEQFF.

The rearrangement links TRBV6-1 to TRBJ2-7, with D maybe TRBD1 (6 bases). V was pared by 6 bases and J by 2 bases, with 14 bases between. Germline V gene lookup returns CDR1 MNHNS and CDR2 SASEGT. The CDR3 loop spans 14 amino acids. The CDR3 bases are TGTGCCAGCAGGGTTATACAGGGCGCCTACGAGCAGTACTTC. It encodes CASRVIQGAYEQYF.

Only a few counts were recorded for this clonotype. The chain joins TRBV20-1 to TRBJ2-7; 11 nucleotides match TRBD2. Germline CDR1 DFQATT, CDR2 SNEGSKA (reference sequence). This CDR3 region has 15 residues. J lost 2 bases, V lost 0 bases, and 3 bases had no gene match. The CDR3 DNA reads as TGCAGTGCTAGAGAGGGGACTAGCGGACCCTACGAGCAGTACTTC. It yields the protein CSAREGTSGPYEQYF.

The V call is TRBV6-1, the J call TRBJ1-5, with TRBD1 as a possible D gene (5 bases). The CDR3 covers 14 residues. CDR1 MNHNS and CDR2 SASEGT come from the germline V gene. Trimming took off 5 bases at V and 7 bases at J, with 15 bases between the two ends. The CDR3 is CASSQEGVLQPQHF. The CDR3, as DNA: TGTGCCAGCAGTCAAGAAGGGGTTTTACAGCCCCAGCATTTT.

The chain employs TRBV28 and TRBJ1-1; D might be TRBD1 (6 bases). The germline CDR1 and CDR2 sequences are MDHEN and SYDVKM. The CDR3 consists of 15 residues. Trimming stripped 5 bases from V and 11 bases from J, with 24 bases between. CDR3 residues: CASSPRLGGLLGAFF. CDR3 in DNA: TGTGCCAGCAGTCCACGCCTCGGGGGGCTATTGGGGGCTTTCTTT.

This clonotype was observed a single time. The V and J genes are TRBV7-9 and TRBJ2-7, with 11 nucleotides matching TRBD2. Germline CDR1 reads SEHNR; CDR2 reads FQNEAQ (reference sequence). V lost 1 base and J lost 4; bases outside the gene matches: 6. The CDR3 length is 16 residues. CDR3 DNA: TGTGCCAGCAGCTTAGAACTAGCGGGGGCCTTGTACGAGCAGTACTTC. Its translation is CASSLELAGALYEQYF.

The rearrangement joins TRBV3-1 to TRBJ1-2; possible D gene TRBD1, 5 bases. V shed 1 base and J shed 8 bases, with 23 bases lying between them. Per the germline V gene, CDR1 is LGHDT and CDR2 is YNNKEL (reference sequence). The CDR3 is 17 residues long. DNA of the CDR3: TGTGCCAGCAGCCAAGGGCCCGGGACGGGAGGAGGAATGGGCTACACCTTC. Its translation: CASSQGPGTGGGMGYTF.

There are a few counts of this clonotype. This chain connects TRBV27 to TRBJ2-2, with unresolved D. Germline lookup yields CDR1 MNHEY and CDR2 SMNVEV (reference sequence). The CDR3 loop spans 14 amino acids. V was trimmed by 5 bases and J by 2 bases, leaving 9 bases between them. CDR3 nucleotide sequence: TGTGCCAGCAGTCTGGTCCCTAACACCGGGGAGCTGTTTTTT. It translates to CASSLVPNTGELFF.

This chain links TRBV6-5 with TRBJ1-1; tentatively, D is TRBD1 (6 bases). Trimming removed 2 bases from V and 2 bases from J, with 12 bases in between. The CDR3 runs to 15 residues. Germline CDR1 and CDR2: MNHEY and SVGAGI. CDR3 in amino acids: CASSYTGSVNTEAFF. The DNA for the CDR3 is TGTGCCAGCAGTTACACAGGGAGTGTTAACACTGAAGCTTTCTTT.

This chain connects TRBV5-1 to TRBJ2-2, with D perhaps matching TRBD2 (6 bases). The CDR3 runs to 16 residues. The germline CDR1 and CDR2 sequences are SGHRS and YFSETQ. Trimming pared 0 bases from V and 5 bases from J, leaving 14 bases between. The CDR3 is CASSLARGPGTGELFF. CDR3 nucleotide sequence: TGCGCCAGCAGCTTGGCGCGGGGACCGGGGACCGGGGAGCTGTTTTTT.

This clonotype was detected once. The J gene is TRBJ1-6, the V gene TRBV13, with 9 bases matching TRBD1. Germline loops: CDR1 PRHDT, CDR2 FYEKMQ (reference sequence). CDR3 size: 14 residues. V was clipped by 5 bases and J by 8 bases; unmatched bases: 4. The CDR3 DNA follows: TGTGCCAGCAGCGACGGGACAGGGTATTCACCCCTCCACTTT. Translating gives CASSDGTGYSPLHF.

The CDR3: CASSQDFRLGTGEETQYF. The CDR3 DNA reads as TGCGCCAGCAGCCAAGATTTTCGTCTGGGGACAGGGGAAGAGACCCAGTACTTC. This rearrangement joins TRBV4-1 to TRBJ2-5; 10 bases line up with TRBD1. Trimming cost V 0 bases and J 3 bases; bases outside gene matches: 10. There are 18 residues in the CDR3. Germline CDR1 reads MGHRA; CDR2 reads YSYEKL.

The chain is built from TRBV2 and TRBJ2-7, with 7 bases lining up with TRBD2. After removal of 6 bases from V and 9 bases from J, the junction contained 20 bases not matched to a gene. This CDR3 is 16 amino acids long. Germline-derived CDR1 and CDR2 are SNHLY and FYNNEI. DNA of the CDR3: TGTGCCAGCAGCTCCCCAATCAGCGGGAAAGGTTATGCGCAGTACTTC. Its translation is CASSSPISGKGYAQYF. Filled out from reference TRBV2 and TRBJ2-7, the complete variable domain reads EPEVTQTPSHQVTQMGQEVILRCVPISNHLYFYWYRQILGQKVEFLVSFYNNEISEKSEIFDDQFSVERPDGSNFTLKIRSTKLEDSAMYFCASSSPISGKGYAQYFGPGTRLTVT.